This entry is about one T cell receptor (beta chain). The germline V and J ends were trimmed by 4 bases and 0 bases, with 10 bases remaining between them. Germline CDR1 SGHRS, CDR2 YFSETQ. The CDR3 runs to 15 residues. TCRdb's copy holds only in-frame clones and misses some; the assay was immunoSEQ multiplex PCR. The sample holds about 180,000 clones; 86% are singletons and the top ten take over 7.5%. The record originates from a study of blood T cell repertoires in COVID-19. For the study at large: The analysed material was cDNA or gDNA that came from T cells, B-cell-depleted T cells, or PBMCs.

This clonotype was obtained from a woman aged 25 to 45 who had recovered from COVID-19. The sequenced sample consisted of PBMCs or T cells enriched from blood (not recorded which). This rearrangement joins TRBV5-1 to TRBJ2-2; D not certain. CDR3 nucleotides: TGCGCCAGCAGCCCGACTTTCTCGAACACCGGGGAGCTGTTTTTT. Translation: CASSPTFSNTGELFF.